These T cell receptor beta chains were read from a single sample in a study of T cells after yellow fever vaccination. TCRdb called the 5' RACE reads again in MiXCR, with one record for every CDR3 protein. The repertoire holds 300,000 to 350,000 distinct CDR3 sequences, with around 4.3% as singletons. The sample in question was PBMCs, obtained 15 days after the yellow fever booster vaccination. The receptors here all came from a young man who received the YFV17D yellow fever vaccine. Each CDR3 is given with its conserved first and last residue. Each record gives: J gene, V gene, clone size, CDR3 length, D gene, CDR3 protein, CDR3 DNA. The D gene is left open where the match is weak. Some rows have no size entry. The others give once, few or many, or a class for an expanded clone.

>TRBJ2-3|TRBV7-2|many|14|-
CASSLERTSDTQYF
TGTGCCAGCAGCTTAGAACGCACCTCAGATACGCAGTATTTT
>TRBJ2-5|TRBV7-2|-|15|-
CASSLAVLGSGTQYF
TGTGCCAGCAGCTTAGCTGTGTTAGGTAGTGGGACCCAGTACTTC
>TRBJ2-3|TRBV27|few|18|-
CASSLLGSGGGAGDTQYF
TGTGCCAGCAGTTTATTGGGAAGTGGAGGGGGGGCAGGAGATACGCAGTATTTT
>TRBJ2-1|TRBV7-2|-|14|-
CASSLLPRTNEQFF
TGTGCCAGCAGCTTATTACCTAGGACCAATGAGCAGTTCTTC
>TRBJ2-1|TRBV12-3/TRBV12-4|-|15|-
CASSSSTVSYNEQFF
TGTGCCAGCAGTTCCTCTACAGTCTCCTACAATGAGCAGTTCTTC
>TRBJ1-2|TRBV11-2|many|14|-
CASSLGGSSYGYTF
TGTGCCAGCAGCTTAGGGGGGTCTAGCTATGGCTACACCTTC
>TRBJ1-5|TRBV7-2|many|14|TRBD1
CASSQRTGDQPQHF
TGTGCCAGCAGCCAACGGACAGGGGATCAGCCCCAGCATTTT
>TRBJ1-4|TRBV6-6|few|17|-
CASSSPTGGENAEKLFF
TGTGCCAGCAGTTCTCCGACAGGCGGGGAAAACGCTGAAAAACTGTTTTTT
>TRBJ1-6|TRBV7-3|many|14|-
CASKDSGRGSPLHF
TGTGCCAGCAAAGACAGCGGGAGGGGTTCACCCCTCCACTTT
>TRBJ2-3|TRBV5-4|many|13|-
CASRPDPTDTQYF
TGTGCCAGCAGACCGGACCCAACAGATACGCAGTATTTT
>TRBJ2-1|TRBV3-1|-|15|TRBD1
CASSQDRVSYNEQFF
TGTGCCAGCAGCCAGGACAGGGTGTCCTACAATGAGCAGTTCTTC
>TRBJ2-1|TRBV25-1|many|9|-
CASGRHGFF
TGTGCCAGCGGCCGGCATGGGTTCTTC
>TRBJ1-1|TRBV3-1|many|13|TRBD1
CASSPGRQGKAFF
TGTGCCAGCAGCCCGGGCCGACAGGGCAAAGCTTTCTTT
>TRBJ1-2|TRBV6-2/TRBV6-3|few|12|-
CASQGGGPGYTF
TGTGCCAGCCAAGGTGGGGGGCCTGGCTACACCTTC
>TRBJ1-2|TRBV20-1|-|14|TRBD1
CSTPWDSLSYGYTF
TGCAGTACCCCGTGGGACAGCCTCTCCTATGGCTACACCTTC
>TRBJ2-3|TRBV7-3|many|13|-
CASSSPGADTQYF
TGTGCCAGCAGCTCCCCCGGAGCAGATACGCAGTATTTT
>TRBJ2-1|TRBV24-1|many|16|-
CATSDFGTSSGDEQFF
TGTGCCACCAGTGATTTCGGGACATCATCGGGCGATGAGCAGTTCTTC
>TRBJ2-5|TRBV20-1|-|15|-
CSVRRWGGFQETQYF
TGCAGTGTTAGAAGGTGGGGCGGGTTCCAAGAGACCCAGTACTTC
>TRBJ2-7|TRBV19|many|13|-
CASSPASNYEQYF
TGTGCCAGTAGTCCTGCCAGCAACTACGAGCAGTACTTC
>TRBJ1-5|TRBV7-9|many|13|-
CASSSGWELAQHF
TGTGCCAGCAGCTCGGGGTGGGAGTTGGCCCAGCATTTT
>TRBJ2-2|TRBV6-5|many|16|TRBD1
CASSPPGQGNTGELFF
TGTGCCAGCAGCCCTCCCGGACAGGGAAATACCGGGGAGCTGTTTTTT
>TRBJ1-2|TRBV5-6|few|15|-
CASSLVAVPDYGYTF
TGTGCCAGCAGCTTGGTTGCAGTACCTGACTATGGCTACACCTTC
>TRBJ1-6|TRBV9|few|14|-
CASSVRTVGSPLHF
TGTGCCAGCAGCGTTAGGACAGTAGGTTCACCCCTCCACTTT
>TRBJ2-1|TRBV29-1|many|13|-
CSVEENAGNEQFF
TGCAGCGTTGAAGAGAATGCGGGAAATGAGCAGTTCTTC
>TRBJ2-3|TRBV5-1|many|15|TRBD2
CASSWTSGFTDTQYF
TGCGCCAGCAGCTGGACTAGCGGGTTCACAGATACGCAGTATTTT
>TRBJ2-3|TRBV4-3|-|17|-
CASSQDPDGVGTDTQYF
TGCGCCAGCAGCCAAGATCCCGATGGTGTCGGCACAGATACGCAGTATTTT
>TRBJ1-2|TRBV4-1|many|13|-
CASSQAGNYGYTF
TGCGCCAGCAGCCAAGCCGGGAACTATGGCTACACCTTC
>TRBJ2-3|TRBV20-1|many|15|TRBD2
CSASGVAGGGDTQYF
TGCAGTGCTAGTGGCGTGGCGGGGGGAGGAGATACGCAGTATTTT
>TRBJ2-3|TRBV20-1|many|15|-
CSARDSRDSTDTQYF
TGCAGTGCTAGGGACAGCCGTGATAGCACAGATACGCAGTATTTT
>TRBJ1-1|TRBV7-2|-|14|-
CASSLDRTPIEAFF
TGTGCCAGCAGCTTAGATAGGACGCCAATTGAAGCTTTCTTT
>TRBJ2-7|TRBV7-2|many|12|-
CASSLSQYEQYF
TGTGCCAGCAGCTTATCCCAATACGAGCAGTACTTC
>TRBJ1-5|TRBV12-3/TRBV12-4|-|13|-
CASTPRSGQPQHF
TGTGCCAGCACCCCCAGGAGCGGACAGCCCCAGCATTTT
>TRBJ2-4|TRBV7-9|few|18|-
CASSLARQGLISKNIQYF
TGTGCCAGCAGCTTAGCAAGACAGGGACTTATATCCAAAAACATTCAGTACTTC
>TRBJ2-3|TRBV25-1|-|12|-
CASRTTGDTQYF
TGTGCCAGCAGAACCACGGGGGATACGCAGTATTTT
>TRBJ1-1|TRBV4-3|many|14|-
CASSQRQTNTEAFF
TGCGCCAGCAGCCAGAGGCAGACAAACACTGAAGCTTTCTTT
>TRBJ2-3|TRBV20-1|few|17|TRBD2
CSARQSFAGGITDTQYF
TGCAGTGCTAGACAGTCGTTCGCGGGGGGGATCACAGATACGCAGTATTTT
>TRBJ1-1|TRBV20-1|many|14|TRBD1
CSAPNPQGPTEAFF
TGCAGTGCCCCAAATCCACAGGGGCCCACTGAAGCTTTCTTT
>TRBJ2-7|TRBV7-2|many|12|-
CASSLPSPEQYF
TGTGCCAGCAGCTTGCCGTCTCCCGAGCAGTACTTC
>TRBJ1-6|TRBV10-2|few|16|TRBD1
CASTPLQGAYNSPLHF
TGCGCCAGCACCCCTCTCCAGGGGGCCTATAATTCACCCCTCCACTTT
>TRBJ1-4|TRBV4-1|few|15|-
CASSRPGQGNEKLFF
TGCGCCAGCAGCCGACCGGGGCAGGGGAATGAAAAACTGTTTTTT
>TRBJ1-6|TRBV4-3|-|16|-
CASSQDRRGVFSPLHF
TGCGCCAGCAGCCAAGATCGGAGGGGCGTCTTTTCACCCCTCCACTTT
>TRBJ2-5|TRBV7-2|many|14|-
CASSPRGGSETQYF
TGTGCCAGCAGCCCGAGGGGCGGCTCCGAGACCCAGTACTTC